This TCR beta chain was identified in a study of cytomegalovirus exposure and HLA in healthy donors. The wider study: The 120 validation repertoires were reported in a later analysis to have been generated on the same platform as the 666 first-cohort repertoires.

Comments on this clone: Its antigen is not identified.

Produced via immunoSEQ multiplex PCR; TCRdb's table is partial and in-frame only. The sample carries about 140,000 clones, roughly 88% recorded once. V trimming: 5 bases; J trimming: 5 bases; junction bases outside the gene matches: 4. Germline CDR1 reads LNHDA; CDR2 reads SQIVND (reference sequence). The CDR3 is 13 amino acids. Overall study findings and caveats: As was reported, the classifier diagnosed cytomegalovirus status with high specificity and sensitivity. Rarity held for most TCR sequences, but there were some public TCRs that occurred in many donors.

The clonotype originates from a woman in her late teens or twenties in good health and CMV-seropositive. Sequenced sample: PBMCs. V is TRBV19 and J is TRBJ2-7; 9 bases map to TRBD1. The CDR3 DNA reads as TGTGCCAGTAGTTTGACAGGGGGGAACGAGCAGTACTTC. It specifies CASSLTGGNEQYF.